The 30 T cell receptor beta chains presented below share a single source sample, sequenced in a study of T cell responses to AZD1222 COVID-19 vaccine. This table comes from immunoSEQ multiplex PCR, and its TCRdb copy is limited to in-frame clones, with some not included. Here the sample spans about 75,000 clones, around nine tenths being singletons. The input for sequencing was peripheral blood, taken 28 days after the second AZD1222 dose. Receptors were obtained from an adult who received the AZD1222 COVID-19 vaccine.

The rearrangement joins TRBV24-1 to TRBJ1-2, with D unclear. Trimming cost V 0 bases and J 7 bases, with 2 bases left between them. The CDR3 length is 11 residues. CDR1 and CDR2 (germline): KGHDR, SFDVKD. In DNA form, the CDR3 reads TGTGCCACCAGTGATTTGGCTGGCTACACCTTC. It translates to CATSDLAGYTF.

This chain connects TRBV5-1 to TRBJ1-6; D is uncertain. Trimming took off 4 bases at V and 9 bases at J, with 17 bases between the two ends. The CDR3 has 15 residues. Germline lookup yields CDR1 SGHRS and CDR2 YFSETQ. Here the CDR3 DNA reads TGCGCCAGCAGCATCTCCGAGGGTTTCGGTTCACCCCTCCACTTT. It specifies CASSISEGFGSPLHF.

The V and J genes are TRBV9 and TRBJ2-1, with 15 nucleotides matching TRBD2. Germline CDR1 and CDR2: SGDLS and YYNGEE. V trimming: 3 bases; J trimming: 5 bases; junction bases outside the gene matches: 18. The CDR3 has 21 amino acids. CDR3 loop: CASSEDHTYGLAGGRDNEQFF. The CDR3 nucleotides are TGTGCCAGCAGCGAGGATCACACATATGGACTAGCGGGGGGGCGTGACAATGAGCAGTTCTTC.

This chain links TRBV30 with TRBJ2-7; 11 bases are shared with TRBD1. The length of the CDR3 is 16 residues. Germline-derived CDR1 and CDR2 are GTSNPN and SVGIG (reference sequence). V lost 4 bases, J lost 0 bases, and 8 bases stayed unmatched. CDR3 DNA: TGTGCCTGGAACGCTCCCGGGACAGGGGGCTCCTACGAGCAGTACTTC. Its translation is CAWNAPGTGGSYEQYF.

This rearrangement joins TRBV15 to TRBJ1-5; D may be TRBD1 (5 bases). V was trimmed by 4 bases and J by 0 bases, leaving 13 bases between them. The CDR3 consists of 16 residues. Looked up from germline, CDR1 is LNHNV and CDR2 is YYDKDF (reference sequence). This CDR3 is CATSTQGPTSNQPQHF. The CDR3 DNA reads as TGTGCCACCAGCACTCAGGGTCCGACTAGCAATCAGCCCCAGCATTTT.

The rearrangement joins TRBV5-4 to TRBJ1-2; TRBD1 is a possible D gene (5 bases). Germline V lookup: CDR1 SGHNT, CDR2 YYREEE (reference sequence). Trimming took 0 bases from V and 8 from J, leaving 14 bases between them. CDR3 length equals 14 residues. In DNA, the CDR3 is TGTGCCAGCAGCTTGGATGGCAGGGCGGCGGGCTACACCTTC. Protein product: CASSLDGRAAGYTF.

J is TRBJ2-1 and V is TRBV5-6; 9 nucleotides agree with TRBD2. With V trimmed by 2 bases and J by 3 bases, 6 bases remained unmatched. The germline V gene has CDR1 SGHDT and CDR2 YYEEEE. The CDR3 runs to 16 residues. The CDR3 nucleotides read TGTGCCAGCAGCTTCATGGCGGGGGGGTTCTACAATGAGCAGTTCTTC. Amino acid sequence: CASSFMAGGFYNEQFF.

This clone was seen more than once but under ten times. The J gene is TRBJ1-2, the V gene TRBV18, with D possibly being TRBD1 (6 bases). Trimming removed 0 bases from V and 7 bases from J, with 12 bases in between. The CDR3 covers 14 residues. Germline V CDR1 and CDR2: KGHSH, LQKENI. The CDR3, as DNA: TGTGCCAGCTCACCACCGACAGGATCCTTTGGCTACACCTTC. Residues: CASSPPTGSFGYTF.

The chain uses TRBV9 and TRBJ1-2; unclear D gene. The germline V gene has CDR1 SGDLS and CDR2 YYNGEE. Trimming shortened V by 0 bases and J by 4 bases, and 16 bases separated the two germline ends. The CDR3 runs 16 residues. CDR3 in amino acids: CASSVDVPGSLYGYTF. The CDR3 nucleotides read TGTGCCAGCAGCGTAGACGTCCCCGGTAGCCTCTATGGCTACACCTTC.

This clone was counted a single time. The J gene is TRBJ2-7, the V gene TRBV10-3; D possibly corresponds to TRBD1 (6 bases). CDR3 size: 13 residues. Germline CDR1 ENHRY, CDR2 SYGVKD. V shed 7 bases and J shed 0 bases, with 10 bases lying between them. The CDR3 DNA reads TGTGCCATCACAGGACAGATCTCCTACGAGCAGTACTTC. Translated, it gives CAITGQISYEQYF.

V usage is TRBV27 and J usage is TRBJ1-1, with TRBD1 identical over 9 bases. Germline V gene lookup returns CDR1 MNHEY and CDR2 SMNVEV (reference sequence). The CDR3 consists of 16 residues. Trimming took 4 bases from V and 1 from J; bases not matched to a gene: 7. CDR3 DNA sequence: TGTGCCAGCAGTTCCATGCCGGGACAGGGGAACACTGAAGCTTTCTTT. This gives the protein CASSSMPGQGNTEAFF.

This chain joins TRBV7-8 and TRBJ1-1; D may be TRBD1 (5 bases). The V end was cut by 3 bases, the J end by 7 bases, with 15 bases between. Germline V lookup: CDR1 SGHVS, CDR2 FQNEAQ. This CDR3 region has 14 residues. CDR3 in amino acids: CASSLVQGSGEAFF. The DNA of the CDR3 is TGTGCCAGCAGCTTGGTCCAGGGTTCAGGTGAAGCTTTCTTT.

The chain carries TRBV15 and TRBJ2-5; 7 bases map to TRBD1. Looked up from germline, CDR1 is LNHNV and CDR2 is YYDKDF (reference sequence). The CDR3 spans 13 residues. After removal of 1 base from V and 9 bases from J, the junction contained 5 bases not matched to a gene. The CDR3 protein is CATSRVRQGAQYF. The CDR3 DNA reads TGTGCCACCAGCAGAGTCCGGCAGGGGGCCCAGTACTTC. Complete variable domain (other parts from reference TRBV15 and TRBJ2-5): DAMVIQNPRYQVTQFGKPVTLSCSQTLNHNVMYWYQQKSSQAPKLLFHYYDKDFNNEADTPDNFQSRRPNTSFCFLDIRSPGLGDTAMYLCATSRVRQGAQYFGPGTRLLVL.

The chain joins TRBV19 to TRBJ1-5, with 8 nucleotides matching TRBD1. Per the germline V gene, CDR1 is LNHDA and CDR2 is SQIVND (reference sequence). The CDR3 is 18 residues long. V dropped 6 bases and J dropped 2; count of bases not matched to a gene: 15. CDR3 DNA sequence: TGTGCCAGTAGAGGGACAGGCTTTTGGGGTGGAGGCAATCAGCCCCAGCATTTT. This codes for CASRGTGFWGGGNQPQHF.

V and J are TRBV6-2 or TRBV6-3 and TRBJ1-2; D ambiguous. Trimming left V 3 bases short and J 1 base short, with 6 bases between. CDR3 length: 13 amino acids. Germline CDR1 MNHEY, CDR2 SVGEGT. Written as DNA, the CDR3 is TGTGCCAGCAGTTATAACAGTAACTATGGCTACACCTTC. Amino acids: CASSYNSNYGYTF.

V and J are TRBV18 and TRBJ1-6; tentative D call: TRBD1 (5 bases). The CDR3 covers 14 residues. Germline CDR1 and CDR2: KGHSH and LQKENI. V was trimmed by 3 bases and J by 10 bases, leaving 13 bases between them. The CDR3, as DNA: TGTGCCAGCTCACCGGGACGGAGTGAATCACCCCTCCACTTT. Translated, it gives CASSPGRSESPLHF.

The rearrangement joins TRBV20-1 to TRBJ1-5; TRBD1 might be the D (5 bases). The CDR3 is 12 residues long. Germline CDR1 and CDR2: DFQATT and SNEGSKA (reference sequence). Trimming took off 3 bases at V and 5 bases at J, with 8 bases between the two ends. CDR3 amino acids: CSASDRDQPQHF. The DNA of the CDR3 is TGCAGTGCTAGTGACAGAGATCAGCCCCAGCATTTT.

This CDR3 is CASSQEGPTSGLSSYNEQFF. The DNA of the CDR3 is TGCGCCAGCAGCCAAGAGGGACCGACTAGCGGGTTGAGCTCCTACAATGAGCAGTTCTTC. This chain links TRBV4-1 with TRBJ2-1; TRBD2 aligns across 10 bases. CDR3 size: 20 residues. Per the germline V gene, CDR1 is MGHRA and CDR2 is YSYEKL. V was clipped by 0 bases and J by 0 bases; unmatched bases: 11.

V is TRBV18 and J is TRBJ1-1, with TRBD1 matching 7 bases. The germline V gene encodes CDR1 KGHSH and CDR2 LQKENI. J lost 1 base, V lost 1 base, and 6 bases had no gene match. The CDR3 loop spans 16 amino acids. The CDR3 DNA reads TGTGCCAGCTCACCACGGGCAGGGGGTCGGAACACTGAAGCTTTCTTT. Its translation is CASSPRAGGRNTEAFF.

This chain joins TRBV7-9 and TRBJ1-6, with 9 bases fitting TRBD1. The CDR3 contains 18 residues. The V and J ends lost 1 base and 11 bases, in that order; junction bases with no gene match: 15. Germline-derived CDR1 and CDR2 are SEHNR and FQNEAQ (reference sequence). CDR3 in amino acids: CASSLGPDRGAPVTPLHF. As DNA, the CDR3 is TGTGCCAGCAGCTTAGGCCCCGACAGGGGGGCCCCCGTTACACCCCTCCACTTT.

The V and J genes are TRBV29-1 and TRBJ2-2; D perhaps matches TRBD1 (5 bases). With 3 bases removed from V and 6 bases from J, the gap between germline ends came to 23 bases. This CDR3 contains 17 residues. Germline V lookup: CDR1 SQVTM, CDR2 ANQGSEA. This chain's CDR3 is CSVDLTCQGLTPGELFF. Here the CDR3 DNA reads TGCAGCGTTGATCTGACATGTCAGGGCTTGACGCCCGGGGAGCTGTTTTTT.

V is TRBV20-1 and J is TRBJ1-1; D unclear. This CDR3 is built from 9 residues. CDR1 and CDR2 from the germline V gene are DFQATT and SNEGSKA (reference sequence). Trimming cost V 3 bases and J 10 bases, with 6 bases left between them. CDR3 DNA: TGCAGTGCTAGGGTCTCAGCTTTCTTT. Its protein is CSARVSAFF.

This chain connects TRBV7-9 to TRBJ1-6; weak D call: TRBD1 (5 bases). CDR1 is SEHNR and CDR2 is FQNEAQ in the germline V gene (reference sequence). The CDR3 covers 16 residues. The V and J ends lost 5 bases and 7 bases respectively, with 18 bases between them. In nucleotides, the CDR3 is TGTGCCAGCAGCCCAAACCGGGACCCCGTAAATTCACCCCTCCACTTT. This sequence encodes CASSPNRDPVNSPLHF.

The chain has TRBV7-3 and TRBJ2-2; the match to TRBD2 covers 8 bases. The CDR3 loop spans 15 amino acids. Trimming removed 5 bases from V and 6 bases from J; junction bases left unmatched: 8. Germline V lookup: CDR1 SGHTA, CDR2 FQGTGA. CDR3 nucleotide sequence: TGTGCCAGCAGCCTTTCCGGGGGGGACGCCGGGGAGCTGTTTTTT. Translation: CASSLSGGDAGELFF.

The gene calls are TRBV14 and TRBJ2-7; D gene ambiguous. This CDR3 contains 16 residues. Trimming took off 0 bases at V and 0 bases at J, with 12 bases between the two ends. The V gene's germline CDR1 is SGHDN and CDR2 FVKESK. The CDR3 nucleotides are TGTGCCAGCAGCCAAGATTCCGCCGCCGGCTCCTACGAGCAGTACTTC. Translated, it gives CASSQDSAAGSYEQYF.

V is TRBV27 and J is TRBJ2-7; D unresolved. The CDR3 is 17 residues long. The germline CDR1 and CDR2 sequences are MNHEY and SMNVEV (reference sequence). V dropped 2 bases and J dropped 5 bases, with 22 bases sitting between them. The CDR3 region is CASSLHVRPGFVNEQYF. The DNA of the CDR3 is TGTGCCAGCAGTTTACACGTCAGGCCGGGTTTTGTGAACGAGCAGTACTTC.

This chain joins TRBV27 and TRBJ1-6; 7 bases align to TRBD1. The CDR3 loop spans 12 amino acids. With 7 bases clipped from V and 7 bases from J, the junction kept 1 base outside the gene matches. CDR1 is MNHEY, CDR2 SMNVEV, per germline (reference sequence). CDR3 nucleotides: TGTGCCAGCAAACAGGGGAATTCACCCCTCCACTTT. Its protein product is CASKQGNSPLHF.

This chain links TRBV4-1 with TRBJ1-5; unclear D gene. The germline CDR1 and CDR2 sequences are MGHRA and YSYEKL. The CDR3 is made up of 15 amino acids. Trimming took 0 bases from V and 5 from J, leaving 11 bases between them. CDR3 protein: CASSQDRGGDQPQHF. For the CDR3, the DNA is TGCGCCAGCAGCCAAGATAGAGGTGGGGATCAGCCCCAGCATTTT.

The gene calls are TRBV5-6 and TRBJ1-4, with D unclear. The V gene lost 6 bases and the J gene lost 0 bases, with 9 bases spanning the gap. The CDR3 sequence is 14 residues long. Germline V lookup: CDR1 SGHDT, CDR2 YYEEEE. In DNA form, the CDR3 reads TGTGCCAGCAAGGAAAGAGCAACTAATGAAAAACTGTTTTTT. Translated, it gives CASKERATNEKLFF. The whole variable domain, remainder taken from reference TRBV5-6 and TRBJ1-4, is DAGVTQSPTHLIKTRGQQVTLRCSPKSGHDTVSWYQQALGQGPQFIFQYYEEEERQRGNFPDRFSGHQFPNYSSELNVNALLLGDSALYLCASKERATNEKLFFGSGTQLSVL.

The chain links TRBV2 to TRBJ2-5; D uncertain. Trimming took off 1 base at V and 5 bases at J, with 11 bases between the two ends. This CDR3 has 14 amino acids. The germline V gene encodes CDR1 SNHLY and CDR2 FYNNEI. The CDR3 nucleotides read TGTGCCAGCAGTGAAGTCCGGCGACTGGAGACCCAGTACTTC. Translating it yields CASSEVRRLETQYF.